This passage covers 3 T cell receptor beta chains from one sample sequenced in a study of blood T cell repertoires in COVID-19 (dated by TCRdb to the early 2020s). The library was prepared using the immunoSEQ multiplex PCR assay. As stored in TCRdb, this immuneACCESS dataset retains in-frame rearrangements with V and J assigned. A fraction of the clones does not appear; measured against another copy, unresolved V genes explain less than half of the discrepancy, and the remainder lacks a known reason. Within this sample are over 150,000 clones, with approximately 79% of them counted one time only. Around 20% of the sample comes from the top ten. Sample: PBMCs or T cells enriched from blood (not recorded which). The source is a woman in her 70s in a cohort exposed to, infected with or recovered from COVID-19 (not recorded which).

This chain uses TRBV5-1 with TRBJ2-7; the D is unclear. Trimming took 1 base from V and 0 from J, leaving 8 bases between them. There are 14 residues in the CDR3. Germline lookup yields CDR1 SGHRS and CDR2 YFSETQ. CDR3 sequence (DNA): TGCGCCAGCAGCTTGACAGTTGGCTCCTACGAGCAGTACTTC. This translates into CASSLTVGSYEQYF.

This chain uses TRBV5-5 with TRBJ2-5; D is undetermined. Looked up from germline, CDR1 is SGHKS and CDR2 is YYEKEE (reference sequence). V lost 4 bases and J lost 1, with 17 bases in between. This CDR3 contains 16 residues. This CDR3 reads CASSLRVAEPQETQYF. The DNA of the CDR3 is TGTGCCAGCAGCCTCCGGGTCGCCGAACCCCAAGAGACCCAGTACTTC.

CDR3 region: CASTSMGGKLFF. The CDR3 DNA is TGTGCCAGCACCTCAATGGGGGGGAAACTGTTTTTT. The V and J genes are TRBV28 and TRBJ1-4; D is perhaps TRBD1 (5 bases). In germline, CDR1 is MDHEN, CDR2 SYDVKM. Trimming removed 7 bases at V and 11 bases at J, with 14 bases between. The CDR3 is 12 residues long.